This T cell receptor (beta chain) was captured in a study of blood T cell repertoires in COVID-19 (dated by TCRdb to about 2020). Regarding the study in general: Samples covering the acute and convalescent phases of COVID-19 were provided by collaborators in the United States, Italy and Spain. A freely available public database, intended as a resource for researchers studying the immune response to SARS-CoV-2, is where the repertoires were released. The samples were drawn from two sources: the first 160 participants of the ongoing ImmuneRACE study, and over 950 subjects contributed by 6 global collaborators. Where HLA class I and class II types were available, the types were taken from metadata supplied by the sample provider, not from assay-based typing. The material from the prospective study consisted of cDNA or gDNA derived from T cells, B-cell-depleted T cells, or PBMCs. Deeply sampled blood TCRbeta repertoires from subjects exposed to, actively infected with, or recovered from COVID-19 were included in the dataset. Sample metadata almost always included a de-identified subject ID, COVID-19 status, age in years and sex. Findings and caveats that apply to the study as a whole: Clinical and demographic metadata were provided uncurated, with the amount varying by source and participant.

Regarding this clone: Its antigen target is currently unknown. Base qualities are not recorded, but no much larger clone differs from it by a single base.

The immunoSEQ Assay, a bias-controlled multiplex PCR, was used to amplify TCRbeta CDR3 regions from genomic DNA. In the authors' own workflow: Nucleated cell counts per sample were estimated from amplification of reference gene primers within the assay. To quantify the absolute abundance of each unique TCRbeta CDR3 rearrangement, sequence reads were collapsed and filtered. Productive Simpson clonality was computed per sample as the square root of Simpson's diversity index over productive rearrangements. As stored in TCRdb, this immuneACCESS dataset retains in-frame rearrangements with V and J assigned. A fraction of the clones does not appear; measured against another copy, unresolved V genes explain less than half of the discrepancy, and the remainder lacks a known reason. The DNA was the basis for D and trimming; V, J and clone size are from that table. This sample lists about 47,000 clones; approximately 91% were detected once. 3% to 3.5% of the sample rests with the top ten.

The cysteine opens and the phenylalanine closes a CDR3 of 15 amino acids. Just the 45-base CDR3 DNA is kept, in frame starting at base 1. Per the germline V gene, MDHEN is the CDR1 and SYDVKM is the CDR2. Trimming costs V 3 bases and J 4 bases, and their ends lie 13 bases apart. Each collaborating institution followed its own protocols to collect whole blood in K2EDTA tubes. Collaborator samples were shipped for TCRbeta analysis as frozen whole blood, isolated PBMCs, or DNA extracted from either sample type. The sequence joins TRBV28 to TRBJ1-5; TRBD1 is a weak D gene call, 5 bases matching. This receptor was obtained from a man in his fifties or sixties with active COVID-19. Sequencing used peripheral blood. The CDR3 in this case is CASSFEVGGNQPQHF. The DNA sequence reads TGTGCCAGCAGTTTCGAGGTCGGGGGGAATCAGCCCCAGCATTTT.